This T cell receptor beta chain was captured in a study of shared clonotypes between healthy human individuals. General study points: Sharing across several donors was seen in around 5% of naive CD4 clonotypes.

The naive CD8 subset, CD45RO-negative cells positively selected for CCR7, excluded terminally differentiated effector memory CD45RA+ cells. This CDR3 region has 15 residues. CDR1 SGHDT and CDR2 YYEEEE come from the germline V gene. Trimming removed 6 bases from V and 6 bases from J; junction bases left unmatched: 12. Turning to this clone: Its matching antigen is unknown.

An assay was performed, and its level was deep. Data came from immunoSEQ multiplex PCR; TCRdb stores just in-frame clones and leaves some out. Among some 1,900,000 clones listed, about 95% were seen once. This clonotype was obtained from a man aged 18 to 30 in good health. Specimen: naive CD8+ T cells sorted from blood. The rearrangement joins TRBV5-6 to TRBJ2-3; 8 bases match TRBD2. CDR3 sequence (DNA): TGTGCCAGCATCAGGCGGGGGGCACTCACGGATACGCAGTATTTT. Its protein is CASIRRGALTDTQYF.